Listed below are T cell receptor beta chains from one sample, sequenced in a study of blood T cell repertoires in COVID-19. Data came from immunoSEQ multiplex PCR; TCRdb stores just in-frame clones and leaves some out. The profile shows 200,000 to 300,000 clones, around four fifths of them singletons. The sample taken for sequencing was peripheral blood. These receptors originate from a man in his sixties with acute or convalescent COVID-19. Both conserved end residues are part of each CDR3. The D gene is left open where the match is weak. Some rows mark clone size as missing; the rest say once, few, many or name a class of expanded clone.

v_call	clone_size	d_call	cdr3_length	j_call	cdr3_nt	cdr3_aa
TRBV19	-	-	14	TRBJ1-5	TGTGCCAGTAGCAACACAGGGTTCAATCAGCCCCAGCATTTT	CASSNTGFNQPQHF
TRBV12-2	few	-	19	TRBJ1-2	TGTGCAAGTCGCTCCAGCTCCGGGACAGGGGGCGAGCGTGGCTATGGCTACACCTTC	CASRSSSGTGGERGYGYTF
TRBV5-1	-	TRBD1	14	TRBJ1-2	TGCGCCAGCAGCCTCCAGGGGGCGGATAATGGCTACACCTTC	CASSLQGADNGYTF
TRBV4-1	-	TRBD2	17	TRBJ2-7	TGCGCCAGCAGCCAAGTTGACATCAGACTAGCGGGACACGAGCAGTACTTC	CASSQVDIRLAGHEQYF
TRBV19	-	TRBD1	13	TRBJ2-7	TGTGCCAGTAGTATTCAGGGGGCTTACGAGCAGTACTTC	CASSIQGAYEQYF
TRBV6-6	few	TRBD1	16	TRBJ1-2	TGTGCCAGCAGTTCCCTAAGTTCTGACAGGGCCTATGGCTACACCTTC	CASSSLSSDRAYGYTF
TRBV7-8	-	TRBD1	21	TRBJ2-7	TGTGCCAGCAGCTTAGGGCTGGGGACAGGAGTCCTCGGGACGGGCCAGGAGGAGCAGTACTTC	CASSLGLGTGVLGTGQEEQYF
TRBV2	once	-	13	TRBJ1-1	TGTGCCAGCAGTGTCCTAGGAAACACTGAAGCTTTCTTT	CASSVLGNTEAFF
TRBV28	-	-	16	TRBJ1-5	TGTGCCAGCAGTTCTAGCCTCAGGGGTAGCAATCAGCCCCAGCATTTT	CASSSSLRGSNQPQHF
TRBV19	-	TRBD2	15	TRBJ2-3	TGTGCCAGTAGTATTATAGCGGGACTCACAGATACGCAGTATTTT	CASSIIAGLTDTQYF
TRBV12-2	-	-	18	TRBJ2-7	TGTGCAAGTCGCTTCTGCAGGAGAGCGGGGGGCCGCTCCTACGAGCAGTACTTC	CASRFCRRAGGRSYEQYF
TRBV29-1	-	TRBD2	14	TRBJ2-3	TGCAGCGTGGGTAGCGGGGGGGCAGGAGATACGCAGTATTTT	CSVGSGGAGDTQYF
TRBV7-9	once	TRBD2	17	TRBJ2-6	TGTGCCAGCATCCCTAGCGGGGGCTACTCTGGGGCCAACGTCCTGACTTTC	CASIPSGGYSGANVLTF
TRBV4-1	-	TRBD2	14	TRBJ2-5	TGCGCCAGCAGCCAAGAAAGAAATAGCGGGAGTGTCAACTTC	CASSQERNSGSVNF
TRBV4-1	-	TRBD2	18	TRBJ2-3	TGCGCCAGCAGCCAATACCATTCTAGCGGGAGTGGAGGAGATACGCAGTATTTT	CASSQYHSSGSGGDTQYF
TRBV28	-	-	14	TRBJ1-5	TGTGCCAGCAGTTTACGGCAGGGAGGACAGCCCCAGCATTTT	CASSLRQGGQPQHF
TRBV4-1	-	-	14	TRBJ1-5	TGCGCCAGCAGCCTGACAGCTAAGTATCAGCCCCAGCATTTT	CASSLTAKYQPQHF
TRBV7-8	-	TRBD1	13	TRBJ1-2	TGTGCCAGCAGCTCACAGGGGGACTATGGCTACACCTTC	CASSSQGDYGYTF
TRBV5-1	-	-	16	TRBJ1-2	TGCGCCAGCAGCTTAGGAGACAGTAGGGCCAACTATGGCTACACCTTC	CASSLGDSRANYGYTF
TRBV27	-	TRBD1	15	TRBJ2-2	TGTGCCAGCACGGACAGGGCCTCTGGCACCGGGGAGCTGTTTTTT	CASTDRASGTGELFF
TRBV11-2	-	-	17	TRBJ2-2	TGTGCCAGCAGCATCTTCCAAGGTGCAGGTCCTTCCGGGGAGCTGTTTTTT	CASSIFQGAGPSGELFF
TRBV7-2	-	TRBD2	17	TRBJ2-2	TGTGCCAGCAGCTTACGCCCCCCGGGGGGGAGTGGTGGGGAGCTGTTTTTT	CASSLRPPGGSGGELFF
TRBV6-4	-	TRBD1	16	TRBJ1-4	TGTGCCAGCAGTGACTTAATACAGGGGCTAAATGAAAAACTGTTTTTT	CASSDLIQGLNEKLFF
TRBV4-1	-	-	14	TRBJ1-6	TGCGCCAGCAGCCGCAGGGAAGGGGATTCACCCCTCCACTTT	CASSRREGDSPLHF